This T cell receptor beta chain was recovered during a study of cytomegalovirus exposure and HLA in healthy donors. Regarding the study as a whole: Several V segments, TRBV6-2 and TRBV6-3 among them, could not be told apart and were dropped. Productive rates of about 90% or about 30% were seen for most TCR beta V segments in an earlier analysis.

In germline, CDR1 is SEHNR, CDR2 FQNEAQ (reference sequence). V lost 5 bases to trimming and J lost 7 bases, with 8 bases between them. The CDR3 length is 12 residues. Primers included in the PCR were 60 Vbeta and 13 Jbeta primers. Measured with immunoSEQ multiplex PCR; TCRdb has only the in-frame clones, and not every one. The data show fewer than 200,000 clones, with around 83% seen just once and 1.5% to 2% held by the top ten. Turning to this clone: Antigen: not known.

This clonotype was obtained from a man aged 40-55 years in good health and CMV-seropositive. The chain joins TRBV7-9 to TRBJ2-2; D is uncertain. Source material: PBMCs. CDR3 protein: CASSARVGELFF. The CDR3 DNA follows: TGTGCCAGCAGCGCTCGGGTCGGGGAGCTGTTTTTT. Looking up the rest from reference TRBV7-9 and TRBJ2-2 gives the full variable domain: DTGVSQNPRHKITKRGQNVTFRCDPISEHNRLYWYRQTLGQGPEFLTYFQNEAQLEKSRLLSDRFSAERPKGSFSTLEIQRTEQGDSAMYLCASSARVGELFFGEGSRLTVL.